Below are 25 T cell receptor beta chains sequenced from a single sample in a study of T-cell reconstitution after alpha-beta-depleted transplantation in children. Preparing the TCRbeta library involved the use of unique molecular identifiers. TCRdb processed the PCR reads anew with MiXCR; each CDR3 protein has one entry. The sample records roughly 500,000 distinct CDR3 sequences, around 12% being singletons. Sequencing used PBMCs from the stem cell graft donor, obtained from the stem cell graft. Source of these receptors: a human donor who donated a stem cell graft to a child with combined immunodeficiency.

This clonotype was counted ten times or more. The chain couples TRBV20-1 to TRBJ2-7, with 8 bases matching TRBD1. Unmatched junction bases numbered 12, after V lost 5 bases and J lost 9 bases. CDR1 is DFQATT, CDR2 SNEGSKA, per germline (reference sequence). The CDR3 sequence is 13 residues long. In DNA form, the CDR3 reads TGCAGTGCTTGGGGACAGGCGTCGGCAGGGCAGTACTTC. This codes for CSAWGQASAGQYF.

The chain employs TRBV7-2 and TRBJ2-7; D uncertain. The CDR3 is made up of 14 amino acids. V was cut by 5 bases and J by 6 bases, with 17 bases left in between. Germline CDR1 SGHTA, CDR2 FQGNSA. CDR3 DNA sequence: TGTGCCAGCAGCCCCGCACGGAACTACGGCGAGCAGTACTTC. This sequence encodes CASSPARNYGEQYF. The whole variable domain, remainder taken from reference TRBV7-2 and TRBJ2-7, is GAGVSQSPSNKVTEKGKDVELRCDPISGHTALYWYRQSLGQGLEFLIYFQGNSAPDKSGLPSDRFSAERTGGSVSTLTIQRTQQEDSAVYLCASSPARNYGEQYFGPGTRLTVT.

The sample holds a few counts of this clonotype. The rearrangement links TRBV4-3 to TRBJ2-3, with no clear D. The V and J ends lost 0 bases and 2 bases respectively, with 6 bases between them. This CDR3 spans 14 amino acids. Germline V gene data show CDR1 as LGHNA and CDR2 as YSLEER. DNA for the CDR3: TGCGCCAGCAGCCAAGATTCGGCCACAGATACGCAGTATTTT. It encodes CASSQDSATDTQYF.

CDR3 amino acids: CATSLIFQARQGEQYF. The CDR3 DNA reads TGTGCCACCAGTTTGATTTTCCAGGCCCGACAAGGCGAGCAGTACTTC. The chain links TRBV24-1 to TRBJ2-7; D is uncertain. Trimming stripped 6 bases from V and 6 bases from J, with 23 bases between. The CDR3 runs to 16 residues. Germline V CDR1 and CDR2: KGHDR, SFDVKD.

This clonotype was picked up many times. This chain joins TRBV30 and TRBJ2-3, with a possible D match to TRBD2 (7 bases). The CDR3 totals 14 residues. Per germline, CDR1 GTSNPN and CDR2 SVGIG (reference sequence). V lost 3 bases, J lost 3 bases, and 13 bases lay in between. In DNA form, the CDR3 reads TGTGCCTGGAGGTCGCGGGGGACAACAGATACGCAGTATTTT. Protein sequence: CAWRSRGTTDTQYF.

This clonotype has at least ten counts. J is TRBJ1-1 and V is TRBV20-1; D might be TRBD1 (5 bases). The germline V and J ends were trimmed by 1 base and 4 bases, with 13 bases remaining between them. CDR1 DFQATT and CDR2 SNEGSKA come from the germline V gene (reference sequence). The CDR3 covers 14 residues. This CDR3 is CSARASRATTEAFF. CDR3 nucleotides: TGCAGTGCTAGAGCCAGCAGGGCGACCACTGAAGCTTTCTTT.

This clonotype was found a few times. The CDR3 DNA follows: TGTGCCAGCAGCTTGACAGTGCCCAATCAGCCCCAGCATTTT. This codes for CASSLTVPNQPQHF. The rearrangement joins TRBV2 to TRBJ1-5; tentative D call: TRBD1 (5 bases). V lost 6 bases, J lost 3 bases, and 12 bases lay in between. CDR1 is SNHLY, CDR2 FYNNEI, per germline. The CDR3 covers 14 residues.

This sequence joins TRBV18 and TRBJ2-7, with D possibly matching TRBD2 (5 bases). V gave up 3 bases and J gave up 2 bases, with 14 bases separating them. The CDR3 spans 15 residues. Germline V CDR1 and CDR2: KGHSH, LQKENI. The CDR3 reads CASSPGLYLAYEQYF. The CDR3 nucleotides are TGTGCCAGCTCACCCGGACTGTATCTAGCCTACGAGCAGTACTTC.

This clonotype was detected only a few times. This sequence joins TRBV20-1 and TRBJ2-4, with D possibly matching TRBD2 (6 bases). This CDR3 is built from 11 residues. CDR1 is DFQATT and CDR2 is SNEGSKA in the germline V gene (reference sequence). V lost 6 bases, J lost 8 bases, and 11 bases lay in between. The CDR3 sequence: CSAGGGHIQYF. CDR3 DNA sequence: TGCAGTGCGGGGGGAGGTCACATTCAGTACTTC.

This clonotype appeared many times. The chain has TRBV5-1 and TRBJ2-5; D gene ambiguous. The CDR3 is made up of 17 amino acids. The germline gives CDR1 SGHRS, CDR2 YFSETQ. V lost 0 bases and J 0 bases, leaving 15 bases between the germline ends. CDR3 in DNA: TGCGCCAGCAGCTTGGGTTTGGCCGGTCCTCACCAAGAGACCCAGTACTTC. Translation gives CASSLGLAGPHQETQYF.

The sample holds a few counts of this clonotype. The rearrangement joins TRBV13 to TRBJ2-7; D may be TRBD2 (6 bases). CDR1 is PRHDT, CDR2 FYEKMQ, per germline (reference sequence). Trimming stripped 1 base from V and 5 bases from J, with 12 bases between. This CDR3 spans 14 amino acids. The CDR3 sequence is CASSLAGEAHEQYF. The CDR3 region has the DNA TGTGCCAGCAGCTTAGCGGGAGAAGCCCACGAGCAGTACTTC.

This clonotype was seen only a few times. The V and J genes are TRBV4-3 and TRBJ2-2; the match to TRBD2 covers 7 bases. Germline CDR1 is LGHNA and CDR2 is YSLEER. The CDR3 is 17 residues long. V was clipped by 4 bases and J by 0 bases; unmatched bases: 8. This CDR3 reads CASSPLAQYANTGELFF. CDR3 in DNA: TGCGCCAGCAGCCCACTAGCGCAATATGCGAACACCGGGGAGCTGTTTTTT.

The chain employs TRBV11-3 and TRBJ2-3; D unresolved. Trimming left V 1 base short and J 5 bases short, with 10 bases between. Per germline, CDR1 SGHNT and CDR2 YENEEA. The CDR3 loop spans 14 amino acids. CDR3 region: CASSLGRRRDTQYF. The DNA of the CDR3 is TGTGCCAGCAGCTTAGGACGGCGGCGAGATACGCAGTATTTT. Supplemented by reference TRBV11-3 and TRBJ2-3, the full variable domain reads EAGVVQSPRYKIIEKKQPVAFWCNPISGHNTLYWYLQNLGQGPELLIRYENEEAVDDSQLPKDRFSAERLKGVDSTLKIQPAELGDSAVYLCASSLGRRRDTQYFGPGTRLTVL.

This chain uses TRBV9 with TRBJ2-3; a weak D match, TRBD2 (6 bases). Trimming stripped 3 bases from V and 5 bases from J, with 16 bases between. This CDR3 region has 15 residues. CDR1 is SGDLS, CDR2 YYNGEE, per germline. CDR3: CASSGGTVFRDTQYF. DNA for the CDR3: TGTGCCAGCAGCGGGGGGACTGTCTTTCGAGATACGCAGTATTTT.

In DNA, the CDR3 is TGCAGCGTTGAAGACGCCGGGGGGCCGAACACCGGGGAGCTGTTTTTT. Protein product: CSVEDAGGPNTGELFF. The V and J genes are TRBV29-1 and TRBJ2-2; D might be TRBD2 (7 bases). CDR1 and CDR2 (germline): SQVTM, ANQGSEA. V was cut by 0 bases and J by 0 bases, with 11 bases left in between. The CDR3 spans 16 residues.

This sequence joins TRBV19 and TRBJ2-7; D is possibly TRBD1 (6 bases). This CDR3 is built from 13 residues. The germline V and J ends were trimmed by 6 bases and 2 bases, with 11 bases remaining between them. The germline V gene has CDR1 LNHDA and CDR2 SQIVND (reference sequence). This CDR3 reads CASRHPGAYEQYF. Written as DNA, the CDR3 is TGTGCCAGTAGACACCCAGGGGCCTACGAGCAGTACTTC.

In this sample, this clonotype turned up a few times. The rearrangement uses TRBV9 and TRBJ2-3; no clear D. V was clipped by 0 bases and J by 0 bases, with 5 bases between them. From germline, CDR1 is SGDLS and CDR2 YYNGEE. The length of the CDR3 is 14 residues. The CDR3 is CASSVADSTDTQYF. The CDR3 DNA is TGTGCCAGCAGCGTAGCGGACAGCACAGATACGCAGTATTTT. The full variable domain, in which reference TRBV9 and TRBJ2-3 provide the parts outside the CDR3, is DSGVTQTPKHLITATGQRVTLRCSPRSGDLSVYWYQQSLDQGLQFLIQYYNGEERAKGNILERFSAQQFPDLHSELNLSSLELGDSALYFCASSVADSTDTQYFGPGTRLTVL.

Only a few counts were recorded for this clonotype. The chain uses TRBV10-3 and TRBJ2-5; 13 bases agree with TRBD2. After removal of 5 bases from V and 1 base from J, the junction contained 4 bases not matched to a gene. The CDR3 is made up of 16 amino acids. Germline V lookup: CDR1 ENHRY, CDR2 SYGVKD. The CDR3 is CAISRGTSGAQETQYF. DNA of the CDR3: TGTGCCATCAGTCGCGGGACTAGCGGGGCCCAAGAGACCCAGTACTTC.

This clonotype was counted many times. The chain links TRBV12-3 or TRBV12-4 to TRBJ2-7; possible D gene TRBD2, 6 bases. The CDR3 loop spans 13 amino acids. The V gene lost 0 bases and the J gene lost 12 bases, with 15 bases spanning the gap. The CDR3 sequence: CASSLAGASASYF. DNA of the CDR3: TGTGCCAGCAGTTTAGCGGGCGCTAGCGCCTCGTACTTC.

This clonotype has more than one count but fewer than ten. V and J are TRBV5-1 and TRBJ2-2; perhaps TRBD2 as D (6 bases). CDR1 is SGHRS, CDR2 YFSETQ, per germline. Trimming shortened V by 5 bases and J by 1 base, and 15 bases separated the two germline ends. The CDR3 consists of 16 residues. CDR3 loop: CASRGSLAVNTGELFF. The CDR3 DNA sequence: TGCGCCAGCAGAGGTTCTTTAGCGGTGAACACCGGGGAGCTGTTTTTT.

This clonotype was recorded a few times. The chain's CDR3 is CASSPWERAAGANVLTF. CDR3 sequence (DNA): TGTGCCAGCAGTCCTTGGGAGAGGGCGGCGGGGGCCAACGTCCTGACTTTC. V and J are TRBV12-3 or TRBV12-4 and TRBJ2-6; D might be TRBD2 (5 bases). The CDR3 contains 17 residues. Trimming left V 5 bases short and J 4 bases short, with 18 bases between.

The sample holds a few counts of this clonotype. The chain employs TRBV29-1 and TRBJ2-5; possibly TRBD1 for D (6 bases). CDR3 length: 12 amino acids. Trimming took 6 bases from V and 4 from J, leaving 12 bases between them. Per germline, CDR1 SQVTM and CDR2 ANQGSEA. The CDR3 spells CSVTVRGETQYF. The CDR3 DNA reads TGCAGCGTAACGGTCAGGGGAGAGACCCAGTACTTC.

Ten or more counts support this clonotype. J is TRBJ2-5 and V is TRBV27, with 12 positions matching TRBD2. Germline assignment: CDR1 MNHEY and CDR2 SMNVEV (reference sequence). Trimming cost V 3 bases and J 5 bases; bases outside gene matches: 4. CDR3 length: 15 residues. For the CDR3, the DNA is TGTGCCAGCAGTTTCCTAGCGGGGGGGCCTGAGACCCAGTACTTC. Translating gives CASSFLAGGPETQYF.

This clonotype has a handful of counts. The rearrangement links TRBV20-1 to TRBJ2-1; 8 bases are shared with TRBD1. This CDR3 has 14 amino acids. The germline V gene has CDR1 DFQATT and CDR2 SNEGSKA (reference sequence). Unmatched junction bases numbered 9, after V lost 7 bases and J lost 4 bases. The CDR3 bases are TGCAGTGTTACCGGGACAGGCTCATACAATGAGCAGTTCTTC. Residues: CSVTGTGSYNEQFF.

The table lists this clonotype with a few counts. CDR3 sequence reads: CASSTGLETQYF. DNA of the CDR3: TGTGCCAGCAGTACAGGGTTGGAGACCCAGTACTTC. The rearrangement joins TRBV12-3 or TRBV12-4 to TRBJ2-5; possible D gene TRBD1, 6 bases. V lost 5 bases and J lost 5, with 9 bases in between. This CDR3 has 12 residues.